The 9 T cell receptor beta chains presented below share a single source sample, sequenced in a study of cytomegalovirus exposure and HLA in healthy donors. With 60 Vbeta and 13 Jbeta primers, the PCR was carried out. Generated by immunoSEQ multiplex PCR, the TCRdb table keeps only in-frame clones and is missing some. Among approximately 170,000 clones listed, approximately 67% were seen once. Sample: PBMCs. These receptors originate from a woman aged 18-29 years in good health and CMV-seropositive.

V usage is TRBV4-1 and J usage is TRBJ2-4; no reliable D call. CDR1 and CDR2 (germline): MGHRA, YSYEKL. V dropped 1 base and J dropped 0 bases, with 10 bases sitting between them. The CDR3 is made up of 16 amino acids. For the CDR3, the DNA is TGCGCCAGCAGCCAAGTGGCTTCCCTAGCCAAAAACATTCAGTACTTC. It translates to CASSQVASLAKNIQYF.

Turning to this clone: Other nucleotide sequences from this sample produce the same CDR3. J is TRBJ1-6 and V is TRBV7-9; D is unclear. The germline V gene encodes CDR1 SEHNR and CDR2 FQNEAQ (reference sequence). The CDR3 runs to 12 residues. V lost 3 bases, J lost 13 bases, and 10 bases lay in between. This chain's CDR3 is CASSFSSSPLHF. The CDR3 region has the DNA TGTGCCAGCAGCTTTTCTTCCTCCCCCCTCCACTTT.

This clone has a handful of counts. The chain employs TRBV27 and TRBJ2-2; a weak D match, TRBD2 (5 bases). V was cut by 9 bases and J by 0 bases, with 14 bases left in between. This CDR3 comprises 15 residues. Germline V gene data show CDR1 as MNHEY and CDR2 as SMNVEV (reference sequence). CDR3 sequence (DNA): TGTGCCAGAGAGTCCGGGGTCCCGAACACCGGGGAGCTGTTTTTT. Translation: CARESGVPNTGELFF.

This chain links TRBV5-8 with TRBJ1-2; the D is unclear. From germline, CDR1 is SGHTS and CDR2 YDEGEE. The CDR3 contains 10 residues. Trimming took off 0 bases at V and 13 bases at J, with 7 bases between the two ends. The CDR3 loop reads CASSLDGVTF. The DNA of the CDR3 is TGTGCCAGCAGCTTGGACGGGGTCACCTTC.

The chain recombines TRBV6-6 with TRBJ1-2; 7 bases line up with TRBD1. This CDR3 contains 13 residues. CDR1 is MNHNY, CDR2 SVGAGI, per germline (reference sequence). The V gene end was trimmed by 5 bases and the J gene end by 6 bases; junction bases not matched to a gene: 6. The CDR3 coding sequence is TGTGCCAGCAGTAGGGGGCTGATGGATGGCTACACCTTC. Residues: CASSRGLMDGYTF.

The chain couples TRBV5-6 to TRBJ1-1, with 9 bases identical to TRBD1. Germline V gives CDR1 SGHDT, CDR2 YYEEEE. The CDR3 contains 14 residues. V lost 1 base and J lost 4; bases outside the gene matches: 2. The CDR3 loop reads CASSLTGGGTEAFF. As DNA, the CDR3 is TGTGCCAGCAGCTTGACAGGGGGCGGCACTGAAGCTTTCTTT.

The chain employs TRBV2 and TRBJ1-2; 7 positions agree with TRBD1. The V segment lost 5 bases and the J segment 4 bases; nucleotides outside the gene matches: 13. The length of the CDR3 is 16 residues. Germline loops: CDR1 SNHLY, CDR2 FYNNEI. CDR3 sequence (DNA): TGTGCCAGCAGTCTCAGTACAGGGGCGGTAGGCTATGGCTACACCTTC. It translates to CASSLSTGAVGYGYTF.

The chain's CDR3 is CAWSAPPTNEKLFF. In nucleotides, the CDR3 is TGTGCCTGGAGTGCTCCCCCAACTAATGAAAAACTGTTTTTT. V is TRBV30 and J is TRBJ1-4; D unresolved. The V and J ends lost 1 base and 0 bases respectively, with 6 bases between them. Germline V gene lookup returns CDR1 GTSNPN and CDR2 SVGIG (reference sequence). The CDR3 covers 14 residues.

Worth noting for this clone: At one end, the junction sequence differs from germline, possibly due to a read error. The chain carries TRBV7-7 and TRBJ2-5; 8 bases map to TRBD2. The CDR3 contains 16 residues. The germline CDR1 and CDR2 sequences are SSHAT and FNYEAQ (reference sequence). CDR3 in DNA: TGTGCTAGCAGCTTAGTGGCCCCAGTAGCGGGGGAGACCCAGTACTTC. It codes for CASSLVAPVAGETQYF.